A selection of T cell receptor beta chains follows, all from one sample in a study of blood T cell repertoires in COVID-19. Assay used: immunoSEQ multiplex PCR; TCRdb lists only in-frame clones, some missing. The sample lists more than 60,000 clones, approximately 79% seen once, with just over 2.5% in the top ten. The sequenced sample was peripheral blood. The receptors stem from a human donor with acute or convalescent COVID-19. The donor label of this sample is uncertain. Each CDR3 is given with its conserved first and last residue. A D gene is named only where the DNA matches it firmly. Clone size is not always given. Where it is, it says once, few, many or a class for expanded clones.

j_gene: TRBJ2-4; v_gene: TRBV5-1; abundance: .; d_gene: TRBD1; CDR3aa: CASRPPDRGGNIQYF; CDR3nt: TGCGCCAGCAGACCCCCAGACAGGGGAGGTAACATTCAGTACTTC
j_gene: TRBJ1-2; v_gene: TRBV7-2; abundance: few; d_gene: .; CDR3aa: CASSPGGANYGYTF; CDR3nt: TGTGCCAGCAGCCCCGGGGGGGCTAACTATGGCTACACCTTC
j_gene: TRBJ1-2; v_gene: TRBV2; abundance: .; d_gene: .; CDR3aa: CATSRTANYGYTF; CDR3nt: TGTGCCACCTCAAGGACAGCAAACTATGGCTACACCTTC
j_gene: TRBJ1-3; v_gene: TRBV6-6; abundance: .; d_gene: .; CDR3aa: CASSYGTIKEYTIYF; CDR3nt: TGTGCCAGCAGTTACGGGACAATTAAGGAGTACACCATATATTTT
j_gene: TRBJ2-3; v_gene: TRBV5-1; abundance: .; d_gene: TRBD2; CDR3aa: CASSQSGSSDTQYF; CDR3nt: TGCGCCAGCAGCCAGAGCGGGAGCTCGGATACGCAGTATTTT
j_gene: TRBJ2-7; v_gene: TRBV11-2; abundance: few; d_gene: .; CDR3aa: CASSAGQPPYEQYF; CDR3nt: TGTGCCAGCAGCGCGGGACAGCCCCCCTACGAGCAGTACTTC
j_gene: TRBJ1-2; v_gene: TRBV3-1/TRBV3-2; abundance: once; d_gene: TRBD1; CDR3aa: CASSQQMAGGFGYTF; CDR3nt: TGTGCCAGCAGCCAACAGATGGCAGGGGGCTTTGGCTACACCTTC
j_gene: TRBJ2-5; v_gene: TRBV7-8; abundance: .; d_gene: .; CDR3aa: CASSLQDTRQETQYF; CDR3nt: TGTGCCAGCAGCTTACAGGACACAAGACAAGAGACCCAGTACTTC
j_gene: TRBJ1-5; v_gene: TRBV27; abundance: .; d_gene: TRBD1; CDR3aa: CASSSQGERNQPQHF; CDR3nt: TGTGCCAGCAGTTCACAGGGGGAGAGAAATCAGCCCCAGCATTTT
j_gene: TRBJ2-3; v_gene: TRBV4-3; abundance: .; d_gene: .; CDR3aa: CASSPKRGPDTQYF; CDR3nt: TGCGCCAGCAGCCCCAAACGAGGTCCAGATACGCAGTATTTT
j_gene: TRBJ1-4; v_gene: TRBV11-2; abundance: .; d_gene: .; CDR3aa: CASSFRWGEKLFF; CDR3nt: TGTGCCAGCAGCTTTAGGTGGGGCGAAAAACTGTTTTTT
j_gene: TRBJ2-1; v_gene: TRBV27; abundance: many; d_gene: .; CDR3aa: CASSDSFSYNEQFF; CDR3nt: TGTGCCAGCAGTGACTCCTTCTCCTACAATGAGCAGTTCTTC
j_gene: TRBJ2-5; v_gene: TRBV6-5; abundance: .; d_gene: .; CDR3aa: CASSLGGQETQYF; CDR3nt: TGTGCCAGCAGCCTGGGGGGTCAAGAGACCCAGTACTTC
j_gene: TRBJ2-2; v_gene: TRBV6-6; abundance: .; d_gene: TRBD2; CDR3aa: CASSVTSGPPRELFF; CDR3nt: TGTGCCAGCAGTGTTACTAGCGGTCCTCCACGGGAGCTGTTTTTT
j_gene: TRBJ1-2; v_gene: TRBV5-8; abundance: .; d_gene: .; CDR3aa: CASSLTGFGYGYTF; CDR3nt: TGTGCCAGCAGCCTCACAGGGTTCGGCTATGGCTACACCTTC
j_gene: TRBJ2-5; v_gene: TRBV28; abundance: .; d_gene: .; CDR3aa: CAASTGRETQYF; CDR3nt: TGTGCCGCCTCGACAGGGAGGGAGACCCAGTACTTC
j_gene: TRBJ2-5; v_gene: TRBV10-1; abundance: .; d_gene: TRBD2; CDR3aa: CASSGPKRGGFETQYF; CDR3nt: TGCGCCAGCAGTGGACCCAAGCGGGGGGGCTTTGAGACCCAGTACTTC
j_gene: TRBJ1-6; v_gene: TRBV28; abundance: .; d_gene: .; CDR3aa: CASSYRGAISPLHF; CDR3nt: TGTGCCAGCAGTTACCGGGGAGCCATATCACCCCTCCACTTT
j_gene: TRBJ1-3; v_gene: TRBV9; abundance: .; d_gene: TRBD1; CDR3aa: CASSVEQGGSGNTIYF; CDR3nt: TGTGCCAGCAGCGTAGAACAGGGGGGCTCTGGAAACACCATATATTTT
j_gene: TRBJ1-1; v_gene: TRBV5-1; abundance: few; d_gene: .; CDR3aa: CASSLDAPPGTEAFF; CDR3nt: TGCGCCAGCAGCTTGGACGCCCCCCCGGGGACTGAAGCTTTCTTT
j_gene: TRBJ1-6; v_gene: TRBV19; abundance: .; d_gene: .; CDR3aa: CASSTRLLMTASSYNSPLHF; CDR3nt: TGTGCCAGTAGTACCCGACTGCTTATGACAGCTTCTTCTTATAATTCACCCCTCCACTTT
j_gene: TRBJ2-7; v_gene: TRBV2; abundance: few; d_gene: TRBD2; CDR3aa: CASSGQLALEQYF; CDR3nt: TGTGCCAGCAGTGGACAACTAGCGCTCGAGCAGTACTTC
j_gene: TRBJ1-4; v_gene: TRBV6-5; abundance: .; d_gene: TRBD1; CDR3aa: CASRGTGGGNEKLFF; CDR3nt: TGTGCCAGCAGGGGCACAGGGGGCGGGAATGAAAAACTGTTTTTT
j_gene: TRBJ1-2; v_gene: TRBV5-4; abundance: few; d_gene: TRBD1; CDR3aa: CASSQGQGANLYGYTF; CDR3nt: TGTGCCAGCAGCCAGGGACAGGGGGCGAACCTTTATGGCTACACCTTC
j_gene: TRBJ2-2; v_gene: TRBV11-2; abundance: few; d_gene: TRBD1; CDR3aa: CASSTQQGSNTGELFF; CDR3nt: TGTGCCAGCAGCACTCAACAGGGGTCGAACACCGGGGAGCTGTTTTTT
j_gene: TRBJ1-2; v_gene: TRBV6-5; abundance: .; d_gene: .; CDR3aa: CASSYEGRGYRGYTF; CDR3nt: TGTGCCAGCAGTTACGAGGGCAGGGGTTATCGTGGCTACACCTTC
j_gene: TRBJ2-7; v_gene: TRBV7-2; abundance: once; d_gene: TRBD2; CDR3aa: CASSPQAGVGEQYF; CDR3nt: TGTGCCAGCAGCCCCCAAGCGGGAGTAGGAGAGCAGTACTTC
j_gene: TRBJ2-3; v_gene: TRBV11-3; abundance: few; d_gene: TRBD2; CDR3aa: CASSLDPSGGASSTDTQYF; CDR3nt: TGTGCCAGCAGCTTAGATCCTAGCGGGGGGGCCTCTAGCACAGATACGCAGTATTTT
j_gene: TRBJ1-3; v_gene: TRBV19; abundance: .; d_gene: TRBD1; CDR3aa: CASTRDSRNTIYF; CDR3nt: TGTGCCAGTACCCGGGACAGCCGAAACACCATATATTTT
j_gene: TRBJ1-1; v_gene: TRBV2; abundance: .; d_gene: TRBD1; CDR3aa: CASSRGQGVTEAFF; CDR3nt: TGTGCCAGCAGTAGGGGACAGGGGGTGACTGAAGCTTTCTTT
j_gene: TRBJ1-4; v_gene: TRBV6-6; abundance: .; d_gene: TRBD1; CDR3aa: CATNPGQGGEKLFF; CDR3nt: TGTGCCACCAACCCGGGACAGGGAGGTGAAAAACTGTTTTTT
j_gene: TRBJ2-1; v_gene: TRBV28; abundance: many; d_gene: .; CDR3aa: CASSTLRGWNNEQFF; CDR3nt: TGTGCCAGCAGTACCCTTAGAGGATGGAACAATGAGCAGTTCTTC
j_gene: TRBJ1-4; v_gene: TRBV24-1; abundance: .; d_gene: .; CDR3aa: CATSDNRDGAEKLFF; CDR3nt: TGTGCCACCAGTGACAACAGGGACGGGGCGGAAAAACTGTTTTTT
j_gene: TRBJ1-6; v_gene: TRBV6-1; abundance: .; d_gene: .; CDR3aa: CASSEGSAYSPLHF; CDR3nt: TGTGCCAGCAGTGAAGGTAGCGCTTATTCACCCCTCCACTTT
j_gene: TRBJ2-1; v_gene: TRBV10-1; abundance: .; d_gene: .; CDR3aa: CASSAGLANEQFF; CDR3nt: TGCGCCAGCAGTGCCGGGCTAGCAAATGAGCAGTTCTTC
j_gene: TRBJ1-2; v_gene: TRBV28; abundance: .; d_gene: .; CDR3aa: CASSSHLIESSGYTF; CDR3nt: TGTGCCAGCAGTTCCCACCTAATCGAATCGAGTGGCTACACCTTC
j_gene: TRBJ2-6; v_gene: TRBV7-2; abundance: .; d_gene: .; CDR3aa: CASSPRRASGANVLTF; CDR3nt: TGTGCCAGCAGCCCCCGGCGGGCCTCTGGGGCCAACGTCCTGACTTTC
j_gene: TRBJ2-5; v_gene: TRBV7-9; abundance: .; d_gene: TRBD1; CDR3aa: CASSSNTGVQETQYF; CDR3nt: TGTGCCAGCAGCTCCAACACAGGGGTTCAAGAGACCCAGTACTTC
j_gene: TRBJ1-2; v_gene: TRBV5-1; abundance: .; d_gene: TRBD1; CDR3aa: CASTLSGQGDDYGYTF; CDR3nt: TGCGCCAGCACCTTATCGGGACAGGGGGATGACTATGGCTACACCTTC
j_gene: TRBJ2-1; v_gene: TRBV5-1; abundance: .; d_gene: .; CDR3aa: CASRATWTAKPGEQFF; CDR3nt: TGCGCCAGCAGGGCTACTTGGACAGCTAAGCCCGGTGAGCAGTTCTTC